This TCR beta chain is from a study of T cell responses to AZD1222 COVID-19 vaccine. A note on this clone: Its antigen remains unknown.

Points from the study as a whole: Nearly half of the spike-specific TCRs reportedly recognize variant regions that carry no mutations. Clonal diversity may have been underestimated in mostly white British donors.

Clones were read by immunoSEQ multiplex PCR, and TCRdb kept only the in-frame ones, dropping some. The data contain about 120,000 clones, approximately 90% of them singletons. The V and J ends lost 6 bases and 0 bases respectively, with 20 bases between them. The germline V gene has CDR1 SGHTA and CDR2 FQGNSA. CDR3 length equals 17 residues. The specimen was peripheral blood, collected on day 0 of AZD1222 vaccination. The genes are TRBV7-2 and TRBJ1-2, with unresolved D. The receptor's source is an adult in good health. Here the CDR3 reads CASRTPPREAANYGYTF. CDR3 nucleotide sequence: TGTGCCAGCAGAACCCCGCCCCGGGAAGCGGCTAACTATGGCTACACCTTC.